The clone carrying this TCR beta chain was observed a handful of times. The antigen is not known. TCRdb used MiXCR to reprocess the reads, holding one entry per CDR3 protein. The table lists fewer than 350,000 distinct CDR3 sequences, roughly 9.5% of them singletons. In germline, CDR1 is SGHTA, CDR2 FQGNSA. V gave up 4 bases and J gave up 10 bases, with 17 bases separating them. CDR3 length: 15 residues. These data are taken from a study of T cell repertoires in cytomegalovirus infection. Study background: Signatures in public TCR beta sequences pointed to both CMV infection and matching HLA type.

Findings and caveats of the study: Within the response measured ex vivo, HLA-C-restricted CMV-specific TCR beta clonotypes were dominant. The study identified carriers of CMV plus the relevant HLA from cumulative public TCR beta family frequency.

The J gene is TRBJ1-6, the V gene TRBV7-2, with a tentative D call TRBD1 (6 bases). The sample taken for sequencing was PBMCs. The TCR comes from a human donor in good health (CMV status not recorded). Some clones in this sample may be carry-over from other donors' samples. This CDR3 is CASSSRDILSSPLHF. The DNA for the CDR3 is TGTGCCAGCAGCTCCCGGGACATACTATCCTCACCCCTCCACTTT.